Presented here are 8 T cell receptor beta chains from one specimen sequenced in a study of cytomegalovirus exposure and HLA in healthy donors. It was with 60 Vbeta and 13 Jbeta primers that the PCR ran. Sequencing used immunoSEQ multiplex PCR; TCRdb keeps in-frame clones, though not all of them. The repertoire consists of about 140,000 clones, with just under 70% occurring once and the leading ten covering about 4.7%. Sequenced input: PBMCs. The source is a man aged 60 to 75 in good health and CMV-seronegative.

The chain combines TRBV30 with TRBJ1-3, with 12 bases identical to TRBD1. CDR1 and CDR2 from the germline V gene are GTSNPN and SVGIG (reference sequence). V lost 7 bases and J lost 8; bases outside the gene matches: 9. The CDR3 has 14 residues. CDR3 protein: CASIPGQGAHTIYF. CDR3 coding DNA: TGTGCCTCTATACCGGGACAGGGGGCGCACACCATATATTTT.

The rearrangement uses TRBV6-4 and TRBJ1-6, with D perhaps TRBD1 (5 bases). The CDR3 spans 15 residues. CDR1 is MRHNA and CDR2 is SNTAGT in the germline V gene. V was cut by 5 bases and J by 5 bases, with 13 bases left in between. CDR3 sequence (DNA): TGTGCCAGCAGTCACCTAGGGGTAAATAATTCACCCCTCCACTTT. Translation: CASSHLGVNNSPLHF.

V gene TRBV5-6 combines with J gene TRBJ2-7; TRBD1 matches at 8 bases. This CDR3 region has 17 residues. The V gene end was trimmed by 1 base and the J gene end by 5 bases; junction bases not matched to a gene: 14. Per germline, CDR1 SGHDT and CDR2 YYEEEE. CDR3 sequence (DNA): TGTGCCAGCAGCTTGATTAGGCGTCGACAGGGGTTACACGAGCAGTACTTC. It encodes CASSLIRRRQGLHEQYF.

The V and J genes are TRBV30 and TRBJ2-5; 11 bases fit TRBD1. The DNA end is a closer match to TRBJ2-7, so the J assignment may be wrong. CDR3 size: 13 residues. The germline CDR1 and CDR2 sequences are GTSNPN and SVGIG (reference sequence). CDR3 residues: CAWSGTGGREQYF. The CDR3 DNA follows: TGTGCCTGGAGTGGGACAGGGGGCCGCGAGCAGTACTTC.

This chain joins TRBV19 and TRBJ2-7, with TRBD1 matching over 9 bases. The V and J ends lost 3 bases and 3 bases, in that order; junction bases with no gene match: 12. The CDR3 length is 17 residues. Looked up from germline, CDR1 is LNHDA and CDR2 is SQIVND (reference sequence). The CDR3 loop reads CASSIRPPGQGNYEQYF. In DNA, the CDR3 is TGTGCCAGTAGTATTAGACCCCCGGGACAGGGTAACTACGAGCAGTACTTC.

The rearrangement uses TRBV5-1 and TRBJ1-1, with 7 bases matching TRBD1. After removal of 4 bases from V and 4 bases from J, the junction contained 10 bases not matched to a gene. The germline CDR1 and CDR2 sequences are SGHRS and YFSETQ. This CDR3 has 15 residues. The CDR3: CASSDMTGSSTEAFF. CDR3 coding DNA: TGCGCCAGCAGCGACATGACAGGGTCGAGCACTGAAGCTTTCTTT.

J is TRBJ1-3 and V is TRBV25-1; D not resolved. The V gene's germline CDR1 is MGHDK and CDR2 SYGVNS. The CDR3 has 16 amino acids. V lost 1 base and J 0 bases, leaving 10 bases between the germline ends. CDR3 coding DNA: TGTGCCAGCAGTGAATTGGGAGCACCCTCTGGAAACACCATATATTTT. Translation gives CASSELGAPSGNTIYF.

Note on this clone: One end of the junction does not line up with germline, which may come from a read error. The genes are TRBV7-9 and TRBJ1-5, with D hard to call. This CDR3 contains 13 residues. The germline gives CDR1 SEHNR, CDR2 FQNEAQ (reference sequence). The CDR3 protein is CAGSLNGNQPQHF. In DNA form, the CDR3 reads TGTGCCGGCAGCTTAAACGGTAATCAGCCCCAGCATTTT.